This TCR beta chain is from a study of CD4 T cells in relation to SARS-CoV-2 and coronaviruses. Findings of the study overall: About 65% of donors had memory CD4+ clonotypes crossrecognizing SARS-CoV-2 and common cold coronavirus spike. No crossreactivity against non-spike viral proteins was tested here. According to naive versus memory sequencing, detected responses are memory recall, not newly primed.

90,000 to 100,000 naive or memory CD4+ cells were cultured with CEF peptides for roughly eleven days. Turning to this clone: The target antigen is unknown.

Produced via immunoSEQ multiplex PCR; TCRdb's table is partial and in-frame only. Found here are 41,000 or so clones, over 75% of them singletons; the top ten hold 1% to 1.5%. The ends were cut back, 8 bases at V and 6 bases at J, with 20 bases in the middle. Germline CDR1 is MNHEY and CDR2 is SVGAGI. The CDR3 is 14 amino acids. The rearrangement links TRBV6-5 to TRBJ2-7; D unresolved. The TCR originated in an adult with COVID-19. The sample comprised naive CD4+ T cells from PBMCs, cultured in vitro. Sample subset: naive CD4+ T cells isolated by negative enrichment. Here the CDR3 DNA reads TGTGCCAGCCGACTCGGACGGATCGCTGGCGAGCAGTACTTC. Translated, it gives CASRLGRIAGEQYF.